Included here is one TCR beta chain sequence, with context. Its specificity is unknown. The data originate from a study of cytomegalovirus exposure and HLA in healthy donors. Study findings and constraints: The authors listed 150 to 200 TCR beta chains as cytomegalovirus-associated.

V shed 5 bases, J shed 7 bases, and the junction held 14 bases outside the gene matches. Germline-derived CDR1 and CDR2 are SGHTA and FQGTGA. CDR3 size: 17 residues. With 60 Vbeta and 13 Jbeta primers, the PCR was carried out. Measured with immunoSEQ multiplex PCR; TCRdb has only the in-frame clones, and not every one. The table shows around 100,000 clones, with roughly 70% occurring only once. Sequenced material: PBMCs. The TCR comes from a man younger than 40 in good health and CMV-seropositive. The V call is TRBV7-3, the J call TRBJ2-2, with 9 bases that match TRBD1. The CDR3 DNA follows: TGTGCCAGCAGCAAGGTCCCGGGACAGGGATCGGGCGGGGAGCTGTTTTTT. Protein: CASSKVPGQGSGGELFF.